The 10 T cell receptor beta chains listed next were all sequenced from one sample in a study of cytomegalovirus exposure and HLA in healthy donors. Primers included in the PCR were 60 Vbeta and 13 Jbeta primers. The data were produced by immunoSEQ multiplex PCR, yet TCRdb's version contains in-frame clones alone and is incomplete. The sample has 55,000 to 65,000 clones; approximately 83% are singletons. Sequenced sample: PBMCs. The receptors were gathered from a female donor in good health and CMV-seronegative.

This clone was counted once. This chain connects TRBV5-1 to TRBJ2-7; D is possibly TRBD1 (5 bases). The V and J ends lost 0 bases and 2 bases respectively, with 12 bases between them. The CDR3 contains 15 residues. In germline, CDR1 is SGHRS, CDR2 YFSETQ. CDR3 region: CASSLEAGKTYEQYF. As DNA, the CDR3 is TGCGCCAGCAGCTTGGAAGCAGGGAAGACCTACGAGCAGTACTTC.

The V and J genes are TRBV4-3 and TRBJ1-2; no clear D gene. Germline lookup yields CDR1 LGHNA and CDR2 YSLEER. Trimming shortened V by 2 bases and J by 5 bases, and 9 bases separated the two germline ends. The CDR3 is 13 residues long. In DNA form, the CDR3 reads TGCGCCAGCAGCCAATTGGGAGCGTATGGCTACACCTTC. Translating it yields CASSQLGAYGYTF.

The V call is TRBV25-1, the J call TRBJ2-2; the D gene is possibly TRBD1 (5 bases). Trimming removed 7 bases from V and 1 base from J, with 19 bases in between. The CDR3 extends over 17 amino acids. Per germline, CDR1 MGHDK and CDR2 SYGVNS. As DNA, the CDR3 is TGTGCCAGCACCATGTCCAGGGCCCCTTTGAACACCGGGGAGCTGTTTTTT. Its protein is CASTMSRAPLNTGELFF.

The genes are TRBV6-5 and TRBJ2-1; the match to TRBD2 covers 7 bases. The CDR3 loop spans 12 amino acids. V was pared by 5 bases and J by 8 bases, with 3 bases of the junction left unmatched. Germline-derived CDR1 and CDR2 are MNHEY and SVGAGI. The CDR3 nucleotides read TGTGCCAGCAGTGACCGGGGGGATGAGCAGTTCTTC. Protein product: CASSDRGDEQFF.

This chain links TRBV28 with TRBJ2-2, with 12 bases matching TRBD2. The V gene's germline CDR1 is MDHEN and CDR2 SYDVKM. This CDR3 is built from 14 residues. The junction had 6 bases not matched to a gene; V was cut back by 4 bases and J by 12 bases. CDR3 coding DNA: TGTGCCAGCAGTTCCGGGACTAGCGGGCCCAAGCTGTTTTTT. Protein sequence: CASSSGTSGPKLFF.

In this sample, this clone turned up once. The chain joins TRBV5-6 to TRBJ1-2; 7 nucleotides agree with TRBD1. V lost 1 base to trimming and J lost 1 base; unmatched junction nucleotides: 4. The CDR3 length is 15 residues. Germline CDR1 SGHDT, CDR2 YYEEEE. CDR3 nucleotides: TGTGCCAGCAGCTTGTCGGCAGGGGGTAACTATGGCTACACCTTC. Translated, it gives CASSLSAGGNYGYTF.

The chain links TRBV29-1 to TRBJ2-5; 11 bases match TRBD1. The tail of the sequence fits TRBJ2-7 better, so the J call may be wrong. The CDR3 consists of 13 residues. Germline-derived CDR1 and CDR2 are SQVTM and ANQGSEA. CDR3 in DNA: TGCAGCGTCGGGGGGACAGGGGGGTACGAGCAGTACTTC. It yields the protein CSVGGTGGYEQYF.

The CDR3: CASSFGAEETQYF. CDR3 coding DNA: TGCGCCAGCAGCTTTGGGGCAGAAGAGACCCAGTACTTC. This chain connects TRBV5-1 to TRBJ2-5, with D tentatively TRBD1 (5 bases). This CDR3 comprises 13 residues. CDR1 and CDR2 from the germline V gene are SGHRS and YFSETQ. Trimming cost V 2 bases and J 3 bases, with 8 bases left between them.

The V and J genes are TRBV4-3 and TRBJ2-1; D possibly corresponds to TRBD1 (6 bases). This CDR3 contains 15 residues. CDR1 LGHNA and CDR2 YSLEER come from the germline V gene. V shed 0 bases and J shed 12 bases, with 18 bases lying between them. As DNA, the CDR3 is TGCGCCAGCAGCCAAGACGGGGTACTCGCAGGGGCGCAGTTCTTC. This encodes CASSQDGVLAGAQFF.

J is TRBJ2-2 and V is TRBV19, with TRBD2 matching 8 bases. This CDR3 is built from 14 residues. Germline V lookup: CDR1 LNHDA, CDR2 SQIVND (reference sequence). V lost 10 bases, J lost 2 bases, and 6 bases stayed unmatched. CDR3 bases: TGTGCCATCTCTCGGGGGGGCAACACCGGGGAGCTGTTTTTT. This codes for CAISRGGNTGELFF.